This T cell receptor beta chain appears in the sequencing data of a study of memory CD4+ T cells and cytomegalovirus serostatus. V dropped 3 bases and J dropped 7 bases, with 10 bases sitting between them. Germline-derived CDR1 and CDR2 are MNHEY and SMNVEV (reference sequence). The CDR3 length is 13 residues. The sort gate was single viable CD3+CD4+CD8-CD45RO+ cells for memory CD4+ T cells. The method was immunoSEQ multiplex PCR; TCRdb's version includes in-frame clones alone and lacks a portion of them. The table records 84,000 or so clones, approximately 80% of them present only once. The rearrangement uses TRBV27 and TRBJ1-3; no reliable D call. Sequencing was performed on memory CD4+ T cells from blood. This receptor was taken from an adult in good health and CMV-seronegative. The CDR3 region is CASSFGPQNTIYF. CDR3 DNA sequence: TGTGCCAGCAGTTTTGGGCCCCAGAACACCATATATTTT.